Each of the 20 T cell receptor beta chains below was sequenced from the same sample in a study of cytomegalovirus exposure and HLA in healthy donors (dated by TCRdb to about 2017). Library prep was done by the immunoSEQ multiplex PCR assay. For the multiplex PCR, a mixture combining 60 forward primers for TCR Vbeta segments and 13 reverse primers for TCR Jbeta segments was used. Entries here come from immuneACCESS through TCRdb and include only in-frame sequences with V and J called. Some clones fail to appear in such tables; in the studies checked, an unresolved V gene covers under half of the shortfall, and the cause of the remainder is unknown. This sample comprises 100,000 to 120,000 clones, approximately 16% of them detected only once. Of the sample, around 0.83% falls within the top ten clones. Sequenced input: PBMCs. The source is a female donor in good health and CMV-seronegative.

The rearrangement joins TRBV10-3 to TRBJ2-2; 8 positions match TRBD2. This CDR3 spans 16 amino acids. Germline V CDR1 and CDR2: ENHRY, SYGVKD. J lost 7 bases, V lost 4 bases, and 11 bases had no gene match. The CDR3 spells CAISARAGGWSGELFF. The CDR3 nucleotides read TGTGCCATCAGTGCAAGGGCGGGAGGATGGAGCGGGGAGCTGTTTTTT.

The J gene is TRBJ1-3, the V gene TRBV9; TRBD1 might be the D (6 bases). Trimming pared 2 bases from V and 0 bases from J, leaving 12 bases between. Germline CDR1 is SGDLS and CDR2 is YYNGEE. This CDR3 contains 16 residues. The CDR3: CASSVRTDPSGNTIYF. CDR3 nucleotides: TGTGCCAGCAGCGTCAGGACAGATCCCTCTGGAAACACCATATATTTT.

This clone was observed a handful of times. The gene calls are TRBV10-3 and TRBJ2-3; 11 bases map to TRBD2. The CDR3 spans 15 residues. Trimming at V came to 6 bases and at J to 4 bases, leaving 6 bases not matched to a gene. The V gene's germline CDR1 is ENHRY and CDR2 SYGVKD. CDR3 in DNA: TGTGCCATCAGGACGTTAGCGGGAGGGCCAGATACGCAGTATTTT. Protein: CAIRTLAGGPDTQYF.

This clone came up a few times. The CDR3 loop is CASSAQGIVTDTQYF. The CDR3 nucleotides read TGTGCCAGCAGTGCCCAGGGGATTGTCACAGATACGCAGTATTTT. The genes are TRBV2 and TRBJ2-3; possibly TRBD1 for D (6 bases). This CDR3 region has 15 residues. CDR1 is SNHLY, CDR2 FYNNEI, per germline. V was pared by 4 bases and J by 2 bases, with 13 bases between.

In its sample, this clone was seen a few times. The chain uses TRBV5-4 and TRBJ2-1, with 8 bases fitting TRBD2. The CDR3 sequence is 14 residues long. Looked up from germline, CDR1 is SGHNT and CDR2 is YYREEE (reference sequence). J was trimmed by 4 bases and V by 4 bases; bases with no gene match: 4. The CDR3 DNA is TGTGCCAGCAGCGGTAGCGGGGTTTACAATGAGCAGTTCTTC. Its translation: CASSGSGVYNEQFF.

The chain links TRBV19 to TRBJ1-2; no firm D call. Looked up from germline, CDR1 is LNHDA and CDR2 is SQIVND (reference sequence). There are 12 residues in the CDR3. V gave up 3 bases and J gave up 5 bases, with 7 bases separating them. Written as DNA, the CDR3 is TGTGCCAGTAGTATTCGCGGATATGGCTACACCTTC. This sequence encodes CASSIRGYGYTF.

This clone turned up a few times. The V and J genes are TRBV13 and TRBJ2-1, with 9 positions matching TRBD2. This CDR3 is 15 amino acids long. V lost 5 bases and J lost 7; bases outside the gene matches: 9. Per the germline V gene, CDR1 is PRHDT and CDR2 is FYEKMQ (reference sequence). The CDR3 bases are TGTGCCAGCAGCCGCAAGAGCCTAGCGGGGAATGAGCAGTTCTTC. Protein sequence: CASSRKSLAGNEQFF. Variable domain in full (rest from reference TRBV13 and TRBJ2-1): AAGVIQSPRHLIKEKRETATLKCYPIPRHDTVYWYQQGPGQDPQFLISFYEKMQSDKGSIPDRFSAQQFSDYHSELNMSSLELGDSALYFCASSRKSLAGNEQFFGPGTRLTVL.

J is TRBJ1-1 and V is TRBV4-3; possible D gene TRBD1, 5 bases. V was pared by 4 bases and J by 1 base, with 13 bases between. Germline V gives CDR1 LGHNA, CDR2 YSLEER. The length of the CDR3 is 15 residues. The CDR3 protein is CASSLRNDRNTEAFF. Here the CDR3 DNA reads TGCGCCAGCAGCCTACGGAACGACAGGAACACTGAAGCTTTCTTT.

This clone was counted only a few times. The V gene is TRBV7-2, the J gene TRBJ2-5; D might be TRBD2 (5 bases). The CDR3 runs 13 residues. The germline V gene has CDR1 SGHTA and CDR2 FQGNSA. The V gene lost 7 bases and the J gene lost 5 bases, with 14 bases spanning the gap. The CDR3 nucleotides are TGTGCCAGCACCTTCCGAGGGAAGGAGACCCAGTACTTC. Translation gives CASTFRGKETQYF.

This clone has just a few counts. V usage is TRBV19 and J usage is TRBJ2-2; 9 nucleotides line up with TRBD1. CDR3 length equals 16 residues. Germline V CDR1 and CDR2: LNHDA, SQIVND (reference sequence). Trimming took 6 bases from V and 4 from J; bases not matched to a gene: 9. The CDR3 loop reads CASSGGTGSGTGELFF. CDR3 nucleotides: TGTGCCAGTAGCGGGGGGACAGGGAGCGGCACCGGGGAGCTGTTTTTT.

The J gene is TRBJ2-1, the V gene TRBV6-5; the match to TRBD1 covers 7 bases. Germline V lookup: CDR1 MNHEY, CDR2 SVGAGI. This CDR3 comprises 11 residues. V gave up 4 bases and J gave up 11 bases; unmatched junction bases: 2. The CDR3 DNA is TGTGCCAGCAGTTGGGACAGCCAGCAGTTCTTC. Encoded protein: CASSWDSQQFF.

The V gene is TRBV7-9, the J gene TRBJ1-5, with D unresolved. This CDR3 is built from 13 residues. V lost 5 bases and J lost 9, with 14 bases in between. Germline lookup yields CDR1 SEHNR and CDR2 FQNEAQ (reference sequence). The chain's CDR3 is CASSEHAVGPQHF. The CDR3 DNA reads TGTGCCAGCAGCGAACACGCGGTGGGGCCCCAGCATTTT.

This clone was seen more than once but under ten times. This chain uses TRBV30 with TRBJ2-3, with 16 bases that match TRBD2. The CDR3 loop spans 16 amino acids. Germline loops: CDR1 GTSNPN, CDR2 SVGIG (reference sequence). V lost 6 bases and J lost 4; bases outside the gene matches: 7. The CDR3 nucleotides are TGTGCCTGCCGCCGGGGACTAGCGGGAGGGTCAGATACGCAGTATTTT. This translates into CACRRGLAGGSDTQYF.

This clone has just a few counts. The chain is built from TRBV4-1 and TRBJ1-5; D is unclear. This CDR3 region has 13 residues. Germline CDR1 reads MGHRA; CDR2 reads YSYEKL. The V end lost 0 bases, the J end lost 4 bases, and 4 bases lay between the germline ends. The chain's CDR3 is CASSQDENQPQHF. CDR3 bases: TGCGCCAGCAGCCAAGATGAGAATCAGCCCCAGCATTTT.

This clone was counted between two and nine times. The chain uses TRBV28 and TRBJ1-3, with 8 bases that match TRBD1. This CDR3 is built from 16 residues. V was pared by 5 bases and J by 3 bases, with 9 bases of the junction left unmatched. The germline V gene has CDR1 MDHEN and CDR2 SYDVKM. The CDR3 spells CASSGIQGAGGNTIYF. CDR3 nucleotides: TGTGCCAGCAGTGGAATCCAGGGGGCCGGTGGAAACACCATATATTTT.

This clone appeared a few times. The CDR3 bases are TGCGCCAGCAGCCCGACTAGCGGGGGGGCCGAGGGCATTCAGTACTTC. As protein: CASSPTSGGAEGIQYF. The chain couples TRBV4-1 to TRBJ2-4; 14 nucleotides agree with TRBD2. Germline-derived CDR1 and CDR2 are MGHRA and YSYEKL. The CDR3 is made up of 16 amino acids. The V segment lost 4 bases and the J segment 9 bases; nucleotides outside the gene matches: 8.

This clone was seen more than once but under ten times. This chain connects TRBV5-1 to TRBJ1-4, with 7 bases fitting TRBD1. The CDR3 runs to 16 residues. V lost 0 bases to trimming and J lost 4 bases; unmatched junction nucleotides: 6. CDR1 SGHRS and CDR2 YFSETQ come from the germline V gene. The CDR3 is CASSLDGQVINEKLFF. DNA for the CDR3: TGCGCCAGCAGCTTGGATGGACAGGTGATTAATGAAAAACTGTTTTTT.

The chain combines TRBV6-1 with TRBJ1-2, with a possible D match to TRBD1 (6 bases). V was trimmed by 4 bases and J by 3 bases, leaving 15 bases between them. CDR1 is MNHNS and CDR2 is SASEGT in the germline V gene. The CDR3 sequence is 15 residues long. The CDR3 DNA follows: TGTGCCAGCAGTGCCGACAGGCGCCCGTACTATGGCTACACCTTC. It translates to CASSADRRPYYGYTF.

This clone showed up just a few times. The chain is built from TRBV6-6 and TRBJ2-5; 9 bases are a match to TRBD2. There are 16 residues in the CDR3. Germline CDR1 reads MNHNY; CDR2 reads SVGAGI (reference sequence). Trimming at V came to 4 bases and at J to 5 bases, leaving 11 bases not matched to a gene. The CDR3 here is CASSFSSGDWGETQYF. CDR3 nucleotides: TGTGCCAGCAGTTTTTCTAGCGGGGACTGGGGCGAGACCCAGTACTTC.

In this sample, this clone turned up a few times. The rearrangement links TRBV4-1 to TRBJ1-2, with D possibly TRBD1 on 6 matching bases. Germline V gene data show CDR1 as MGHRA and CDR2 as YSYEKL. The CDR3 loop spans 14 amino acids. Trimming removed 0 bases from V and 7 bases from J, with 12 bases in between. CDR3 DNA: TGCGCCAGCAGCCAAGAGGGGGCGATGGGTGGCTACACCTTC. This codes for CASSQEGAMGGYTF.